The 3 T cell receptor beta chains below come from one sample, sequenced in a study of spatial heterogeneity in lung cancer (dated by TCRdb to between 2018 and 2021). Interpreted using the paper, the time point label stands for: sample taken at primary tumor resection. Whole RNA extracted from tumor and nontumor lung tissue, or from cryopreserved PBMC samples, was used for TCR sequencing without cell sorting. The library was obtained by 5' RACE. The data were produced on a NextSeq 500. The public reads were run again by TCRdb, first through fastp at Q25 and then through MiXCR, and only productive beta chains were kept. Here each entry gathers all rows of one CDR3 protein and keeps the most common genes and DNA. The sample records some 85,000 distinct CDR3 sequences, approximately 20% of which are singletons. The leading ten clones occupy approximately 5.6% of the sample. Sequencing used PBMCs, obtained at surgery. The receptor set was obtained from a male donor with early-stage non-small cell lung cancer.

This clonotype was seen only a few times. V is TRBV7-2 and J is TRBJ2-4; TRBD2 aligns across 8 bases. V shed 5 bases and J 7 bases; nucleotides not matched to a gene: 7. The CDR3 is 14 residues long. Looked up from germline, CDR1 is SGHTA and CDR2 is FQGNSA. CDR3 coding DNA: TGTGCCAGCAGCACCCGGGAGGGTGCGAACATTCAGTACTTC. It codes for CASSTREGANIQYF.

The chain joins TRBV5-4 to TRBJ2-5; 7 bases are shared with TRBD1. This CDR3 spans 14 amino acids. J was trimmed by 2 bases and V by 2 bases; bases with no gene match: 3. Germline V gene data show CDR1 as SGHNT and CDR2 as YYREEE (reference sequence). The chain's CDR3 is CASSFGQAQETQYF. The CDR3 DNA sequence: TGTGCCAGCAGCTTCGGACAGGCACAAGAGACCCAGTACTTC.

The chain recombines TRBV5-1 with TRBJ1-3, with a possible D match to TRBD1 (6 bases). Between the trimmed V and J ends, which lost 0 bases and 8 bases, there was a span of 12 bases. Looked up from germline, CDR1 is SGHRS and CDR2 is YFSETQ. The CDR3 is 14 residues long. The CDR3 protein is CASSLEYHRDTIYF. Written as DNA, the CDR3 is TGCGCCAGCAGCTTGGAATATCACAGGGACACCATATATTTT.